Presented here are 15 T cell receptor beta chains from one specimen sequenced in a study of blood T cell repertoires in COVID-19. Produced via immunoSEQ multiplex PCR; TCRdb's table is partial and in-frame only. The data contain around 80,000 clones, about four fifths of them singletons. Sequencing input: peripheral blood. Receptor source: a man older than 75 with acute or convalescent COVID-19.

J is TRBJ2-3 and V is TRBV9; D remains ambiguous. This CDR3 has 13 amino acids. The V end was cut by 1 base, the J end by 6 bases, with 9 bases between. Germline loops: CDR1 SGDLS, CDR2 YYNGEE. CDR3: CASSVSGWDTQYF. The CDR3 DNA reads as TGTGCCAGCAGCGTAAGTGGCTGGGATACGCAGTATTTT.

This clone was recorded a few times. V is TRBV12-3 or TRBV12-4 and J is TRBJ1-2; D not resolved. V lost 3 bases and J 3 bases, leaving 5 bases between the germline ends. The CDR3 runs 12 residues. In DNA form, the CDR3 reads TGTGCCAGCAGTTTCCCGGACTATGGCTACACCTTC. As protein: CASSFPDYGYTF.

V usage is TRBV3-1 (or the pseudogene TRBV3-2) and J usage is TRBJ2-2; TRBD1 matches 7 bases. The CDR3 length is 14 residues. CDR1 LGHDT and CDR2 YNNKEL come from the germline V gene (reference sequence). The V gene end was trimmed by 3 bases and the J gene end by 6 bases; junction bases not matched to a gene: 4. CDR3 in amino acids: CASSQLTGPGELFF. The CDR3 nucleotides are TGTGCCAGCAGCCAGCTGACAGGGCCCGGGGAGCTGTTTTTT.

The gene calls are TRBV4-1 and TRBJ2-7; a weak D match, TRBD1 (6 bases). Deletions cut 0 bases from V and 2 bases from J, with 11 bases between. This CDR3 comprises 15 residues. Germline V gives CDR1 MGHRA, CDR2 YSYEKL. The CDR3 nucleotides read TGCGCCAGCAGCCAAGACCTCAACAGGGCCTACGAGCAGTACTTC. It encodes CASSQDLNRAYEQYF.

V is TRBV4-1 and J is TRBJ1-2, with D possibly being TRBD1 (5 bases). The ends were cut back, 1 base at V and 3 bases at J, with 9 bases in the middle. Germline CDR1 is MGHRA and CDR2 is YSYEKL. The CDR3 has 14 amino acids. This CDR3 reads CASSQAGGDYGYTF. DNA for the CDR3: TGCGCCAGCAGCCAAGCGGGGGGGGACTATGGCTACACCTTC.

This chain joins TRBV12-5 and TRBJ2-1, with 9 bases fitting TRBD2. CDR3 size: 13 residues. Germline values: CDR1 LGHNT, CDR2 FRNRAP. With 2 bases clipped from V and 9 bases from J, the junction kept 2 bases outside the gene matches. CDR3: CASGLTRGGEQFF. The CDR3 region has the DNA TGTGCTAGTGGTTTGACGCGGGGGGGTGAGCAGTTCTTC.

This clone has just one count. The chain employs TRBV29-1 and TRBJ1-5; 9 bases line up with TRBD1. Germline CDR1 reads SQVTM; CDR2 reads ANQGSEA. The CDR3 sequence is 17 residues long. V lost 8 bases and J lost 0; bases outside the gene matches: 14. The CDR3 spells CSPTGQGHPYSNQPQHF. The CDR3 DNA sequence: TGCAGCCCAACCGGACAGGGGCATCCTTATAGCAATCAGCCCCAGCATTTT.

The CDR3 DNA reads as TGTGCCAGCAGCTTAGCTCCGGGACAACCCTACGAGCAGTACTTC. It yields the protein CASSLAPGQPYEQYF. This chain joins TRBV11-1 and TRBJ2-7; TRBD1 might be the D (6 bases). The CDR3 consists of 15 residues. Germline CDR1 and CDR2: SGHAT and FQDESV (reference sequence). V lost 0 bases to trimming and J lost 2 bases, with 11 bases between them.

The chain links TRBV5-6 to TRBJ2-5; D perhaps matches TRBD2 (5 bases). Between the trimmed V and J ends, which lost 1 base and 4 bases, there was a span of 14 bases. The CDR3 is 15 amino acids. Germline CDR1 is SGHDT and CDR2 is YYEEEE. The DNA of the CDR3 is TGTGCCAGCAGCTTGATCAGACCCGCGGGAGAGACCCAGTACTTC. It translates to CASSLIRPAGETQYF.

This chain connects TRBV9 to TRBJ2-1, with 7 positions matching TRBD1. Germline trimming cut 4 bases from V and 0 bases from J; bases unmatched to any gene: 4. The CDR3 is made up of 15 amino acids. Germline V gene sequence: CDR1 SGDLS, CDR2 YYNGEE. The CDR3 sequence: CASSSRQGSYNEQFF. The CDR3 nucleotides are TGTGCCAGCAGCTCCCGACAGGGCTCCTACAATGAGCAGTTCTTC. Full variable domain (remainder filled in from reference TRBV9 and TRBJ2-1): DSGVTQTPKHLITATGQRVTLRCSPRSGDLSVYWYQQSLDQGLQFLIQYYNGEERAKGNILERFSAQQFPDLHSELNLSSLELGDSALYFCASSSRQGSYNEQFFGPGTRLTVL.

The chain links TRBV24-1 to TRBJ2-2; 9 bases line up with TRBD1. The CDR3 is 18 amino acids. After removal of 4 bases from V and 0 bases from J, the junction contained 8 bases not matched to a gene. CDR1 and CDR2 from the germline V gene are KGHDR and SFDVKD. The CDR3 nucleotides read TGTGCCACCAGTGACAACCCCGGACAGGGGACGAACACCGGGGAGCTGTTTTTT. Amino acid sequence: CATSDNPGQGTNTGELFF.

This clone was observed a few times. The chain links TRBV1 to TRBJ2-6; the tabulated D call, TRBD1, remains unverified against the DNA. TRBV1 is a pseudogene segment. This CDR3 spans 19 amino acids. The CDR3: CTSSLIGQGDSSGANVLTF. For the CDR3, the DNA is TGCACCAGCAGCCTCATCGGACAGGGCGACAGCTCTGGGGCCAACGTCCTGACTTTC.

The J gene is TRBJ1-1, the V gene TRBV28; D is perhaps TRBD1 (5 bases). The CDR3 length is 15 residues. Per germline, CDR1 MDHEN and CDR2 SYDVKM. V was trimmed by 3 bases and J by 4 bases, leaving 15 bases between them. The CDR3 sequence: CASSFAGHPATEAFF. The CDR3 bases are TGTGCCAGCAGTTTTGCCGGACACCCGGCCACTGAAGCTTTCTTT.

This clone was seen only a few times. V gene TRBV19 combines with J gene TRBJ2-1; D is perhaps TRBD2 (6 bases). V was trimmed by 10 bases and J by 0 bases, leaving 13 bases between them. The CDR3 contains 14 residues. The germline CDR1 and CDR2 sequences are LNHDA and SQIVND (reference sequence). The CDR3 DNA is TGTGCCACAAAACGGGACTTCTCCTACAATGAGCAGTTCTTC. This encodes CATKRDFSYNEQFF.

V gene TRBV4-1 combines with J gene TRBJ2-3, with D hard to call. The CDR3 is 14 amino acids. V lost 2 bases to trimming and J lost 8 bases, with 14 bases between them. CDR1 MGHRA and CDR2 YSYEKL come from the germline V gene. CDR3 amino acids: CASSQSTPHVTQYF. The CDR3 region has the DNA TGCGCCAGCAGCCAAAGCACCCCCCACGTTACGCAGTATTTT.